The rows below give T cell receptor beta chains drawn from one sample of a study of cytomegalovirus exposure and HLA in healthy donors. The method was immunoSEQ multiplex PCR; TCRdb's version includes in-frame clones alone and lacks a portion of them. Its clone listing holds more than 95,000 clones. Sequences were obtained from PBMCs. All receptors come from a young man in good health and CMV-seronegative. CDR3s leave out the opening cysteine and the closing phenylalanine or tryptophan.

j_call: TRBJ2-1
v_call: TRBV29-1
cdr3_aa: TFSSNGNEQF

j_call: TRBJ2-1
v_call: TRBV5-1
cdr3_aa: ASSLDSNEQF

j_call: TRBJ2-1
v_call: TRBV6-1
cdr3_aa: ASWERGGSYNEQF

j_call: TRBJ2-7
v_call: TRBV19
cdr3_aa: ASSEPLRDEQY

j_call: TRBJ2-5
v_call: TRBV6-5
cdr3_aa: ASSYAGVQETQY

j_call: TRBJ1-5
v_call: TRBV6-1
cdr3_aa: ASSEWAGATNQPQH

j_call: TRBJ1-6
v_call: TRBV28
cdr3_aa: ASGQGGRNSPLH

j_call: TRBJ2-2
v_call: TRBV2
cdr3_aa: ASSEREGRVGELF

j_call: TRBJ1-2
v_call: TRBV7-9
cdr3_aa: ASSWISTGLHGYT

j_call: TRBJ2-1
v_call: TRBV19
cdr3_aa: ASSIAWTSGSSDEQF

j_call: TRBJ2-3
v_call: TRBV4-3
cdr3_aa: ASSQDWAGATDTQY

j_call: TRBJ2-7
v_call: TRBV28
cdr3_aa: ASSLSGRYEQY

j_call: TRBJ2-3
v_call: TRBV4-1
cdr3_aa: ASSQIRAGADSDTQY

j_call: TRBJ2-3
v_call: TRBV2
cdr3_aa: ASSEDPSGSYYTDTQY

j_call: TRBJ2-2
v_call: TRBV19
cdr3_aa: ASSTTRTGANTGELF